This record looks at one T cell receptor (beta chain) sequence and its context. Which antigen it targets is not known. No base quality information exists; no much larger clone differs at one position. The data belong to a study of a mutant IDH1 vaccine in newly diagnosed glioma (dated by TCRdb to about 2021). In terms of the full investigation: Eight vaccinations were administered to patients in weeks 1, 3, 5, 7, 11, 15, 19 and 23, corresponding to visits V03 through V10. Vaccination began 4-6 weeks after radiotherapy alone, or alongside temozolomide cycles in the chemotherapy-containing groups. Of the roughly 33 treated patients, approximately 62% were male and around 40% were female, and the mean age was 40.4 years. Before enrollment, most patients had been given radiochemotherapy with temozolomide as standard therapy, while the rest had received either radiotherapy alone or temozolomide alone. Peripheral blood was collected at six visits: V03 (baseline), V05, V07, V10, V12 and V13. Longitudinal TCRB deep sequencing was done for 25 treated patients, wherever samples were available for exploratory analyses. Study-wide findings and limitations: Pseudoprogression appeared unrelated to alterations in the top peripheral T cell clonotypes detected by TCRB sequencing. Selection of PBMC samples for TCRB deep sequencing was based on availability. The authors noted that analyses of patient blood samples could not be reproduced because of sample limitations. Immune responses induced by the vaccine were seen in around 93% of patients across multiple MHC alleles.

Library construction relied on the immunoSEQ multiplex PCR assay. Following the manufacturer's protocol, the hsTCRB Kit was used to amplify rearranged TCR beta chain sequences. An Illumina MiSeq was used to sequence the TCRB libraries. The study's processing was this. Demultiplexing, trimming and gene mapping were performed with the kit vendor's proprietary platform. Here the immuneACCESS table is served through TCRdb, limited to in-frame sequences with V and J called. Missing clones are a known gap in these copies; in checked studies unresolved V genes cover under half, and the rest lacks a known reason. V, J and clone size are those of that table, while D and trimming were read from the DNA. Counted in this sample were about 56,000 clones; approximately 90% of them appeared once. The ten top clones hold about 4.2% of the sample. Taken from the germline V gene, the CDR1 and CDR2 loops are SGHTA and FQGNSA. Trimming removed 5 bases from V and 1 base from J; the gene matches leave 15 bases unexplained. Measured from the cysteine to the phenylalanine, the CDR3 is 18 residues long. The only DNA kept is the CDR3, 54 bases in frame from the first base.

Taken with the paper, the label for time point translates to: week 5, during vaccination. Each vaccine dose, consisting of 300 ug of a 20-mer mutant IDH1 peptide in Montanide, was administered subcutaneously with topical imiquimod. The donors had newly diagnosed IDH1-mutant astrocytomas of WHO grade 3 or 4 that showed loss of nuclear ATRX. The samples were drawn from NOA16, a multicentre, single-arm, open-label phase I trial in Germany that tested a mutant IDH1 peptide vaccine in humans for the first time. Genomic DNA for TCRB sequencing was isolated from EDTA blood with the DNeasy Blood and Tissue Kit.

The clonotype was recovered from a woman aged 40 to 49 with glioma. This material consisted of PBMCs, taken from a glioma patient whose treatment included an IDH1 peptide vaccine. The rearrangement joined TRBV7-2 to TRBJ2-5, with TRBD2 matching 8 junction bases. The nucleotides read TGTGCCAGCAGCCCACCCGGGCTCAGCGGGGGAATCCAAGAGACCCAGTACTTC. The encoded protein is CASSPPGLSGGIQETQYF.